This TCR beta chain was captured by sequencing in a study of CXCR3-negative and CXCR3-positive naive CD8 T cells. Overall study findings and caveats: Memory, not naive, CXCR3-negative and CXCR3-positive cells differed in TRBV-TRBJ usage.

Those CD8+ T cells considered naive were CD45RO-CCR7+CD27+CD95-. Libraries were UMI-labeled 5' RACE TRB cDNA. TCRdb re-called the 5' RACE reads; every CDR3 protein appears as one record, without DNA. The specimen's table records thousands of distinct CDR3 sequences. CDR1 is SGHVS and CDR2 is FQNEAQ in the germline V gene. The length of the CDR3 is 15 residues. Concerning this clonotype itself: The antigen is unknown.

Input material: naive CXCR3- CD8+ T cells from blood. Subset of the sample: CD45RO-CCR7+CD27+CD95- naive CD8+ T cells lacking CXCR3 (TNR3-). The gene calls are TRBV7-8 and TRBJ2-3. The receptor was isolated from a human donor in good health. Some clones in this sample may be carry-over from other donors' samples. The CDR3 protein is CASSSLPTITDTQYF.